This is a list of T cell receptor beta chains from one sample in a study of cytomegalovirus exposure and HLA in healthy donors. Assay: immunoSEQ multiplex PCR; the TCRdb copy retains only in-frame clones and omits some. The sample has about 160,000 clones, approximately 80% seen once. Sequencing was performed on PBMCs. The receptors derive from a male donor in good health and CMV-seropositive. Both conserved end residues are part of each CDR3. Fields, in order: V gene, D gene, clone size, J gene, CDR3 protein, CDR3 DNA. The D gene is left open where the match is weak. Where a row states a size, it is once, few, many or the class of an expanded clone; other rows omit it.

>TRBV6-1|TRBD1|NA|TRBJ2-1
CASGDRVPHNEQFF
TGTGCCAGCGGGGACAGGGTTCCACACAATGAGCAGTTCTTC
>TRBV18|NA|NA|TRBJ2-1
CASSPQSGPYNEQFF
TGTGCCAGCTCCCCCCAAAGCGGGCCATACAATGAGCAGTTCTTC
>TRBV19|NA|once|TRBJ2-1
CASSSGLPSGEQFF
TGTGCCAGTAGTAGTGGTCTCCCTTCGGGTGAGCAGTTCTTC
>TRBV6-6|NA|once|TRBJ2-3
CASRPGLASTDTQYF
TGTGCCAGCAGACCCGGACTGGCTAGCACAGATACGCAGTATTTT
>TRBV7-2|TRBD2|NA|TRBJ2-3
CASSLRLAGAADTQYF
TGTGCCAGCAGCTTAAGACTAGCGGGAGCGGCAGATACGCAGTATTTT
>TRBV7-9|TRBD1|few|TRBJ1-1
CASGQGALLNTEAFF
TGTGCCAGCGGCCAGGGGGCTTTATTGAACACTGAAGCTTTCTTT
>TRBV10-3|TRBD1|NA|TRBJ1-2
CAISDRGQDYGYTF
TGTGCCATCAGCGACAGGGGGCAGGACTATGGCTACACCTTC
>TRBV6-1|NA|few|TRBJ1-1
CASRGRQNPEAFF
TGTGCCAGCAGAGGCCGACAGAACCCTGAAGCTTTCTTT
>TRBV5-1|NA|NA|TRBJ1-2
CASSLAGLGSYTF
TGCGCCAGCAGCTTGGCAGGGCTGGGCAGCTACACCTTC
>TRBV2|NA|NA|TRBJ1-5
CASRDTDQPQHF
TGTGCCAGCCGGGACACCGATCAGCCCCAGCATTTT
>TRBV5-6|TRBD1|NA|TRBJ1-5
CASSLEGAGQPQHF
TGTGCCAGCAGCTTGGAGGGGGCGGGTCAGCCCCAGCATTTT
>TRBV7-2|TRBD1|NA|TRBJ1-2
CASSLAGQGYDGYTF
TGTGCCAGCAGCTTAGCGGGACAGGGTTACGATGGCTACACCTTC
>TRBV2|NA|NA|TRBJ1-2
CASRMSGSNYGYTF
TGTGCCAGCAGGATGAGCGGGTCTAACTATGGCTACACCTTC
>TRBV5-1|NA|NA|TRBJ1-4
CASSLRGFSEKLFF
TGCGCCAGCAGCTTGCGGGGGTTTAGTGAAAAACTGTTTTTT
>TRBV4-3|NA|NA|TRBJ2-1
CASSQETPLRTTSYNEQFF
TGCGCCAGCAGCCAAGAAACCCCCCTTAGGACAACCTCCTACAATGAGCAGTTCTTC
>TRBV30|NA|NA|TRBJ1-5
CAWRSTGSNQPQHF
TGTGCCTGGAGGTCAACGGGGAGCAATCAGCCCCAGCATTTT